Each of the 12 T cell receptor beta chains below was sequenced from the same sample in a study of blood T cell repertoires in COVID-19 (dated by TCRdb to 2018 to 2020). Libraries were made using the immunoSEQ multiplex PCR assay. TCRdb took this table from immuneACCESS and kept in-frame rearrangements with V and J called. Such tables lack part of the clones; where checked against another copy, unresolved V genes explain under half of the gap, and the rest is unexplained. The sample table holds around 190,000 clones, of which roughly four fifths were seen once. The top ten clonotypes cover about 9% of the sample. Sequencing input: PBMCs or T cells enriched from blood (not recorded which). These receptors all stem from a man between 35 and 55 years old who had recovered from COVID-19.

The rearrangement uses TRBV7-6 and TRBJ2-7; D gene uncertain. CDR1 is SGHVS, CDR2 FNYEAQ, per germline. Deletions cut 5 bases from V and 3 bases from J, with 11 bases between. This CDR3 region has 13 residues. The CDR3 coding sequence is TGTGCCAGCAGCGTTGAGCGCTACTACGAGCAGTACTTC. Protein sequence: CASSVERYYEQYF. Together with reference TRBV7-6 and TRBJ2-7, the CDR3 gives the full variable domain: GAGVSQSPRYKVTKRGQDVALRCDPISGHVSLYWYRQALGQGPEFLTYFNYEAQQDKSGLPNDRFSAERPEGSISTLTIQRTEQRDSAMYRCASSVERYYEQYFGPGTRLTVT.

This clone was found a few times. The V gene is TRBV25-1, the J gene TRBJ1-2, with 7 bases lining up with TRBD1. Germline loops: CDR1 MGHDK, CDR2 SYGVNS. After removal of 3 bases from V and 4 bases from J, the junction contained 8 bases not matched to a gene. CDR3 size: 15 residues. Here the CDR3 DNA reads TGTGCCAGCAGTGACTCGGGACAGACCTTCTATGGCTACACCTTC. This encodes CASSDSGQTFYGYTF.

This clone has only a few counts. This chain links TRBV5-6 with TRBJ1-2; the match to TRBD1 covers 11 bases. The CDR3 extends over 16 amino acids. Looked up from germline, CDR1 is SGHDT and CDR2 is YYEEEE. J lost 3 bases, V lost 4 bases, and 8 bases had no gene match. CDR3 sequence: CASSVLGTGGYYGYTF. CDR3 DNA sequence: TGTGCCAGCAGCGTCTTAGGGACAGGGGGGTACTATGGCTACACCTTC.

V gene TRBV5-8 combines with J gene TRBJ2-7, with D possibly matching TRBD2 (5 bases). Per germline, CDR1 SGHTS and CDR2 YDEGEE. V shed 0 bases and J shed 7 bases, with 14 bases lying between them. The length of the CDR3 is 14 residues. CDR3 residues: CASSLERVSREQYF. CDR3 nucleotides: TGTGCCAGCAGCTTGGAGAGGGTGTCGAGAGAGCAGTACTTC.

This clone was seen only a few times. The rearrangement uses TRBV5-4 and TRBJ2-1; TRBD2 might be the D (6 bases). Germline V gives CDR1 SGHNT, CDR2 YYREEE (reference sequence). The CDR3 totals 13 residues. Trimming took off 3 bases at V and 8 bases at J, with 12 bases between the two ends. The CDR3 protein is CASSWRGRDEQFF. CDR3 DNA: TGTGCCAGCAGCTGGCGGGGCAGGGATGAGCAGTTCTTC.

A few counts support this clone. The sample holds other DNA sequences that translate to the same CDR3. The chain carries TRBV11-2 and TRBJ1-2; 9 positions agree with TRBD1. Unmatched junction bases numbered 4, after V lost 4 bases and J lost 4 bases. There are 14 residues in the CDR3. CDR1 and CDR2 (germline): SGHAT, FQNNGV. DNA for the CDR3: TGTGCCAGCAGCTCCACAGGGGGCGGCTATGGCTACACCTTC. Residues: CASSSTGGGYGYTF.

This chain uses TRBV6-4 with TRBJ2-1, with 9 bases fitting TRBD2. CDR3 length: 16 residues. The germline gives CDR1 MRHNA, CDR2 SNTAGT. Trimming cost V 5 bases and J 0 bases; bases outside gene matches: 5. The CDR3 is CASSYFSGSSYNEQFF. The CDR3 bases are TGTGCCAGCAGTTACTTTAGCGGGAGCTCCTACAATGAGCAGTTCTTC.

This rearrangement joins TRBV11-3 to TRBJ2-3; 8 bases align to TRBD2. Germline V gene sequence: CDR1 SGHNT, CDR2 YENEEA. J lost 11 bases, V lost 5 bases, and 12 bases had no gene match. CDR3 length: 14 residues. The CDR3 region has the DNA TGTGCCAGCAGCCCCGGGACTAGGGCTGGCCTGCAGTATTTT. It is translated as CASSPGTRAGLQYF.

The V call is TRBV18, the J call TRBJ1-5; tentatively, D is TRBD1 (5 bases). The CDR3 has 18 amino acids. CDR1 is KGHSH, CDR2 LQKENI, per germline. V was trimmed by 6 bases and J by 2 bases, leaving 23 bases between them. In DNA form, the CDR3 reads TGTGCCAGCTCCCCCCAGGTGATGGGGCACGGTGGCAATCAGCCCCAGCATTTT. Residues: CASSPQVMGHGGNQPQHF.

The CDR3: CASKTSPGDYEQYF. The CDR3 nucleotides read TGTGCCAGTAAGACTTCACCGGGGGATTACGAGCAGTACTTC. The chain carries TRBV19 and TRBJ2-7; D might be TRBD2 (6 bases). The CDR3 has 14 residues. Germline CDR1 and CDR2: LNHDA and SQIVND (reference sequence). Trimming left V 7 bases short and J 4 bases short, with 17 bases between.

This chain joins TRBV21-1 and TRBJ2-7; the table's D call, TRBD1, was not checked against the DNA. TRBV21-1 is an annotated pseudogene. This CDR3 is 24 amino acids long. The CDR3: CASSKARGTGGADYTPTSSYEQYF. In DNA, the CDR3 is TGTGCCAGCAGCAAAGCAAGGGGGACAGGGGGCGCCGATTATACCCCTACCAGCTCCTACGAGCAGTACTTC.

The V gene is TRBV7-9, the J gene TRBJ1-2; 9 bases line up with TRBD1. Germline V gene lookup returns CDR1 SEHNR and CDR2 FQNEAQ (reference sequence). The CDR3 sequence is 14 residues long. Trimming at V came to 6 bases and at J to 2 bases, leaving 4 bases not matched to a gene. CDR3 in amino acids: CASRDRGGNYGYTF. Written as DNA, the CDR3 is TGTGCCAGCAGGGACAGGGGCGGGAACTATGGCTACACCTTC.